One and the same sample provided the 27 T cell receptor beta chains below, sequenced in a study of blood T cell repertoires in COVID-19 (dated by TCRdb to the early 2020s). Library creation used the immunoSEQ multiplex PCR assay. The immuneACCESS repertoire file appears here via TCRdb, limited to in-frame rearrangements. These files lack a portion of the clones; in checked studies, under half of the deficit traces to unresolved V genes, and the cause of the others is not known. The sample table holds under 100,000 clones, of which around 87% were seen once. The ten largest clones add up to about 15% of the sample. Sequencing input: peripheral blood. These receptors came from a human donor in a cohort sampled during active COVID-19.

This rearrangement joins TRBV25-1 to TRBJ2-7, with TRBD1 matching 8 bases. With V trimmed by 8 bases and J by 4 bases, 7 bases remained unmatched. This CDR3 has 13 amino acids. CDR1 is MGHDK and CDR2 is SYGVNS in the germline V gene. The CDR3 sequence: CASRAGGSYEQYF. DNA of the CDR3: TGTGCCAGCCGGGCAGGGGGCTCTTACGAGCAGTACTTC.

In DNA, the CDR3 is TGCGCCAGCGCCTCTGGACAGGGCACCTTTGATGGCTACACCTTC. Encoded protein: CASASGQGTFDGYTF. This chain joins TRBV5-1 and TRBJ1-2; 8 bases align to TRBD1. V was pared by 7 bases and J by 6 bases, with 14 bases of the junction left unmatched. This CDR3 is built from 15 residues. Germline V gene lookup returns CDR1 SGHRS and CDR2 YFSETQ.

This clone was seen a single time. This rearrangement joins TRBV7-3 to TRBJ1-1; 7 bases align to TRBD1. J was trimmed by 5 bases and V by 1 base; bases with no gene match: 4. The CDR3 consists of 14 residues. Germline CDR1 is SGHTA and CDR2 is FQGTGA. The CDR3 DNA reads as TGTGCCAGCAGCTTAAGTGAACAGGGGACTGAAGCTTTCTTT. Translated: CASSLSEQGTEAFF.

CDR3 residues: CASSTTHHRATNEKLFF. The CDR3 DNA follows: TGCGCCAGCAGCACAACCCACCACAGGGCAACTAATGAAAAACTGTTTTTT. The J gene is TRBJ1-4, the V gene TRBV4-3, with D possibly TRBD1 on 6 matching bases. The V gene's germline CDR1 is LGHNA and CDR2 YSLEER. The CDR3 runs to 17 residues. Trimming left V 5 bases short and J 0 bases short, with 16 bases between.

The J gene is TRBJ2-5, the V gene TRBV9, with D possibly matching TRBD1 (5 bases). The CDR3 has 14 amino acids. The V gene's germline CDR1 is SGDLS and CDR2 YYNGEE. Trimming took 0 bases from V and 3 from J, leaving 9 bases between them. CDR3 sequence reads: CASSVGGREETQYF. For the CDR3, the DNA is TGTGCCAGCAGCGTAGGGGGCAGAGAAGAGACCCAGTACTTC.

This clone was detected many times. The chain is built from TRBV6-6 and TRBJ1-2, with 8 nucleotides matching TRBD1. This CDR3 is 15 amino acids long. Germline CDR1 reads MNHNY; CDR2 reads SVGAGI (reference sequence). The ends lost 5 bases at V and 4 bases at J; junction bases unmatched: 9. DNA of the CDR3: TGTGCCAGCAGTGACCGGACAGGGCGGGTCTATGGCTACACCTTC. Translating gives CASSDRTGRVYGYTF.

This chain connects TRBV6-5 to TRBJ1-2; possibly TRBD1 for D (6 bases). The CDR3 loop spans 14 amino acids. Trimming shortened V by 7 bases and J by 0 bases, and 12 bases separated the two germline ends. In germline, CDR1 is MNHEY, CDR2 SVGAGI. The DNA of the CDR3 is TGTGCCAGCACCCAGGACAGAGCTAACTATGGCTACACCTTC. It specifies CASTQDRANYGYTF.

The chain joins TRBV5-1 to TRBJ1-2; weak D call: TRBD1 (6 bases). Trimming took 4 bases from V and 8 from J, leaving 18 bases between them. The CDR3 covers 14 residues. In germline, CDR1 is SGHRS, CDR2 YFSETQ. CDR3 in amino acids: CASSATGQRKGYTF. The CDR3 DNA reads TGCGCCAGCAGCGCTACAGGGCAGAGGAAGGGCTACACCTTC.

CDR3 amino acids: CASRPPGQGPYEQYF. CDR3 bases: TGTGCCAGCAGGCCACCGGGACAGGGACCCTACGAGCAGTACTTC. V gene TRBV6-5 combines with J gene TRBJ2-7; TRBD1 matches at 9 bases. The CDR3 sequence is 15 residues long. V shed 6 bases, J shed 2 bases, and the junction held 8 bases outside the gene matches. CDR1 is MNHEY and CDR2 is SVGAGI in the germline V gene.

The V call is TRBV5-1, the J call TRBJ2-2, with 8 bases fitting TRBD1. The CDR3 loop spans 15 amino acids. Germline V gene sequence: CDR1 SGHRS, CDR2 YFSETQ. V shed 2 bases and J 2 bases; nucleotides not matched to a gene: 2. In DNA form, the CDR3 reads TGCGCCAGCAGCTTTGGACAGGGAAACACCGGGGAGCTGTTTTTT. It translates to CASSFGQGNTGELFF.

The CDR3, as DNA: TGTGCCAGCAGCTTCGGGACAGGGAACACCGGGGAGCTGTTTTTT. This sequence encodes CASSFGTGNTGELFF. The V and J genes are TRBV3-1 (or the pseudogene TRBV3-2) and TRBJ2-2; 8 nucleotides agree with TRBD1. CDR3 size: 15 residues. The germline gives CDR1 LGHDT, CDR2 YNNKEL (reference sequence). Losses at the gene ends were 5 bases for V and 1 base for J; bases not matched to a gene: 3.

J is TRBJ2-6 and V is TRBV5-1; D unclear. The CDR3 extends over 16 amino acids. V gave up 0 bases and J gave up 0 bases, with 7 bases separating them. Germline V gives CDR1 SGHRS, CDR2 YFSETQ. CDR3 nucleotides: TGCGCCAGCAGCTTGGGCGGAAACTCTGGGGCCAACGTCCTGACTTTC. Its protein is CASSLGGNSGANVLTF. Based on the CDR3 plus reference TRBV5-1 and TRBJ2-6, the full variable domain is KAGVTQTPRYLIKTRGQQVTLSCSPISGHRSVSWYQQTPGQGLQFLFEYFSETQRNKGNFPGRFSGRQFSNSRSEMNVSTLELGDSALYLCASSLGGNSGANVLTFGAGSRLTVL.

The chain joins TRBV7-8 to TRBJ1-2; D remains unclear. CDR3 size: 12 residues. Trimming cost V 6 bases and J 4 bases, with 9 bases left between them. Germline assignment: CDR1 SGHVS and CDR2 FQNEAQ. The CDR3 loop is CASSQGAYGYTF. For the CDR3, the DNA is TGTGCCAGCAGTCAAGGAGCCTATGGCTACACCTTC. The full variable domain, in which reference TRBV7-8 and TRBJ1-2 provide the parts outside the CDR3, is GAGVSQSPRYKVAKRGQDVALRCDPISGHVSLFWYQQALGQGPEFLTYFQNEAQLDKSGLPSDRFFAERPEGSVSTLKIQRTQQEDSAVYLCASSQGAYGYTFGSGTRLTVV.

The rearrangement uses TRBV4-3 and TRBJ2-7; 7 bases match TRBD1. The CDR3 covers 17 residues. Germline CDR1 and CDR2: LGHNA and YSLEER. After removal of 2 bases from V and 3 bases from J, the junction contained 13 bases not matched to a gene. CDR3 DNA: TGCGCCAGCAGCCAATCCCCCGGCAGGGGGACCATCTACGAGCAGTACTTC. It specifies CASSQSPGRGTIYEQYF.

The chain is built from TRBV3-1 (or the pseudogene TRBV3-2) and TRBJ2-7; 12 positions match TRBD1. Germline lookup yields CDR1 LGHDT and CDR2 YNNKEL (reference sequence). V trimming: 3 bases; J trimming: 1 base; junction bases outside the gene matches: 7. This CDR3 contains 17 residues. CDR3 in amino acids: CASSQGQGAWGSYEQYF. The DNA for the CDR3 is TGTGCCAGCAGCCAGGGACAGGGGGCCTGGGGATCCTACGAGCAGTACTTC.

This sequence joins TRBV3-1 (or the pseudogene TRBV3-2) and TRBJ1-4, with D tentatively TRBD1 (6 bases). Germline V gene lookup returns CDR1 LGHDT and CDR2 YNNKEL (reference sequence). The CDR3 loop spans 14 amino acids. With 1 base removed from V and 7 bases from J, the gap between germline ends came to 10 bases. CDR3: CASSQAGASEKLFF. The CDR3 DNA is TGTGCCAGCAGCCAAGCAGGGGCCAGTGAAAAACTGTTTTTT.

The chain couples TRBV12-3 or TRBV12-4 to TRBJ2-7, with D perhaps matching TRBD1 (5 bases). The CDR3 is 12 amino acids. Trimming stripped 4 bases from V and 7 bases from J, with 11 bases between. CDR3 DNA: TGTGCCAGCAGTTCACAGGTGGGGGAGCAGTACTTC. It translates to CASSSQVGEQYF.

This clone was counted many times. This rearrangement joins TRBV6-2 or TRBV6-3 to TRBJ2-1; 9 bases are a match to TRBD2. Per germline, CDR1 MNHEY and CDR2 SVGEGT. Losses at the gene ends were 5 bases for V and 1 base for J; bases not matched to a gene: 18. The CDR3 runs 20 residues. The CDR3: CASSPQGRGGDFGSYNEQFF. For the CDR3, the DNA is TGTGCCAGCAGTCCACAGGGGCGGGGGGGCGATTTTGGATCCTACAATGAGCAGTTCTTC.

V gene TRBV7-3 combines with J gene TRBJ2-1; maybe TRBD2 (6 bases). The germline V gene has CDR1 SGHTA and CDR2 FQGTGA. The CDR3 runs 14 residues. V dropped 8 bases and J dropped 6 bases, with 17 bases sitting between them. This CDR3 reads CASSTRHNSNEQFF. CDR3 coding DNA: TGTGCCAGCTCGACTAGACACAATTCCAATGAGCAGTTCTTC. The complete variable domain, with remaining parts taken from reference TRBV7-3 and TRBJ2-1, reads GAGVSQTPSNKVTEKGKYVELRCDPISGHTALYWYRQSLGQGPEFLIYFQGTGAADDSGLPNDRFFAVRPEGSVSTLKIQRTERGDSAVYLCASSTRHNSNEQFFGPGTRLTVL.

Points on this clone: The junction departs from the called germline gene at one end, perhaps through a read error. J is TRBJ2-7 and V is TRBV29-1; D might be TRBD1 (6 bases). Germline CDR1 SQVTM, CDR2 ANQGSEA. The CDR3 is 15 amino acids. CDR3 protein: CSVVMSGVLSDEQYF. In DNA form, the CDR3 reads TGCAGCGTTGTAATGTCAGGGGTCCTCTCCGACGAGCAGTACTTC.

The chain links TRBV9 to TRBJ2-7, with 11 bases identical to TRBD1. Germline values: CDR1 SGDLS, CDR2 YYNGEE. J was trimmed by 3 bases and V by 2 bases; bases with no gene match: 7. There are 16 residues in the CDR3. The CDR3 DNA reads TGTGCCAGCAGCGTTGCCGGGACAGGGGGACTCTACGAGCAGTACTTC. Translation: CASSVAGTGGLYEQYF.

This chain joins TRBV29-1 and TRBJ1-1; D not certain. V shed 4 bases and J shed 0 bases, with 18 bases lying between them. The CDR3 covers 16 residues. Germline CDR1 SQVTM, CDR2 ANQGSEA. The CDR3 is CSVGVGPWRVNTEAFF. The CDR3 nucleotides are TGCAGCGTTGGAGTTGGTCCCTGGAGGGTGAACACTGAAGCTTTCTTT. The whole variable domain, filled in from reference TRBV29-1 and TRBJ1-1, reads SAVISQKPSRDICQRGTSLTIQCQVDSQVTMMFWYRQQPGQSLTLIATANQGSEATYESGFVIDKFPISRPNLTFSTLTVSNMSPEDSSIYLCSVGVGPWRVNTEAFFGQGTRLTVV.

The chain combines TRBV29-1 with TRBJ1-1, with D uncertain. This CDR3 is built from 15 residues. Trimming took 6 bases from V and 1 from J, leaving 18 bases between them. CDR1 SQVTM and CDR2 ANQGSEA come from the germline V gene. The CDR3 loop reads CSVRGTENTNTEAFF. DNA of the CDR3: TGCAGCGTCCGGGGAACAGAGAATACGAACACTGAAGCTTTCTTT.

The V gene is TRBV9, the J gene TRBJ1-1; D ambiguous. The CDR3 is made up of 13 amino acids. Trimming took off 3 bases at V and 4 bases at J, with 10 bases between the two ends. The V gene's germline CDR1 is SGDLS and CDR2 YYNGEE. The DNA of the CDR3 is TGTGCCAGCAGCGGCCAGATCTCCACTGAAGCTTTCTTT. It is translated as CASSGQISTEAFF.

In DNA, the CDR3 is TGTGCCTGGAGTGTACGGGGGGGGTTCCCGTTCTTC. Encoded protein: CAWSVRGGFPFF. The J gene is TRBJ2-1, the V gene TRBV30; 8 nucleotides match TRBD2. Looked up from germline, CDR1 is GTSNPN and CDR2 is SVGIG (reference sequence). Trimming cost V 0 bases and J 15 bases; bases outside gene matches: 7. This CDR3 has 12 amino acids.

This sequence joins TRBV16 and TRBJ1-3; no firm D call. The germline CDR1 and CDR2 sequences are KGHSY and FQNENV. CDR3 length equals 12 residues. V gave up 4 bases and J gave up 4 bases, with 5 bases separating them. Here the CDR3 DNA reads TGTGCCAGCAGCCCGCGCGGAAACACCATATATTTT. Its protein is CASSPRGNTIYF.

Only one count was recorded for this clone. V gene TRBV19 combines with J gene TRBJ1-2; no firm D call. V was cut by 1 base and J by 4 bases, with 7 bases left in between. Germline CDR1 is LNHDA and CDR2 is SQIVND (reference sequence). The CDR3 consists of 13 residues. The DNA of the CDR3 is TGTGCCAGTAGTATAGGGCAGTCCTATGGCTACACCTTC. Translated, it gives CASSIGQSYGYTF.